This TCR beta chain was sequenced during a study of blood T cell repertoires in COVID-19. TCRdb's copy holds only in-frame clones and misses some; the assay was immunoSEQ multiplex PCR. Among roughly 88,000 clones, around 67% were seen once, and the ten largest hold about 22%. The CDR3 sequence is 15 residues long. The germline V gene has CDR1 DFQATT and CDR2 SNEGSKA (reference sequence). V was clipped by 3 bases and J by 6 bases; unmatched bases: 6. The receptor was isolated from a woman aged 60-75 years in a cohort sampled during active or convalescent COVID-19. The sample was peripheral blood. The chain recombines TRBV20-1 with TRBJ2-2, with 11 bases lining up with TRBD2. The chain's CDR3 is CSASVSGGASGELFF. DNA of the CDR3: TGCAGTGCTAGTGTTAGCGGGGGGGCGTCCGGGGAGCTGTTTTTT.